The subject of this entry is one T cell receptor beta chain. Only in-frame clones appear in the TCRdb table, and some are missing; sequencing was by immunoSEQ multiplex PCR. This table has tens of thousands of clones, about 86% appearing once. The data were obtained in a study of control samples from healthy donors and cancer patients. V was pared by 4 bases and J by 4 bases, with 11 bases between. The CDR3 has 14 residues. In germline, CDR1 is LGHDT, CDR2 YNNKEL (reference sequence). The chain is built from TRBV3-1 (or the pseudogene TRBV3-2) and TRBJ1-5; possible D gene TRBD1, 5 bases. The sample comprised PBMCs. This sequence was found in a woman between 40 and 55 years old with lung cancer. CDR3 protein: CASSPHNRNQPQHF. In DNA, the CDR3 is TGTGCCAGCAGCCCTCATAACAGGAATCAGCCCCAGCATTTT.